Listed below are T cell receptor beta chains from one sample, sequenced in a study of T-cell reconstitution after alpha-beta-depleted transplantation in children. TCRdb re-analysed the PCR reads in MiXCR, keeping a single row per CDR3 protein. Here the sample spans a few hundred thousand distinct CDR3 sequences, roughly 9.5% being singletons. The sample consisted of PBMCs from the stem cell graft donor, taken from the stem cell graft. Source of these receptors: a human donor who donated a stem cell graft to a child with SCID. The CDR3 runs from the conserved cysteine through the conserved F or W. A D gene is named only where the DNA matches it firmly. The size of a clone is reported for some rows only, either as once, few or many, or as a class for expanded clones.

d_gene	v_gene	j_gene	abundance	CDR3aa	CDR3nt
-	TRBV10-3	TRBJ2-3	-	CAISENGGGVTDTQYF	TGTGCCATCAGTGAAAATGGAGGGGGGGTGACAGATACGCAGTATTTT
TRBD2	TRBV20-1	TRBJ2-7	-	CSATREGSEQYF	TGCAGTGCTACCCGGGAGGGGAGCGAGCAGTACTTC
-	TRBV5-1	TRBJ2-7	few	CASSLVGYRSYEQYF	TGCGCCAGCAGCTTGGTAGGTTACAGATCCTACGAGCAGTACTTC
-	TRBV6-5	TRBJ2-7	few	CASSYPGSYEQYF	TGTGCCAGCAGTTACCCCGGATCCTACGAGCAGTACTTC
-	TRBV27	TRBJ2-5	few	CASSPATGLQKTQYF	TGTGCCAGCAGTCCCGCGACAGGTCTTCAAAAGACCCAGTACTTC
-	TRBV3-1	TRBJ2-3	-	CASSQVVAWSDTQYF	TGTGCCAGCAGCCAAGTGGTAGCGTGGTCAGATACGCAGTATTTT
TRBD2	TRBV5-1	TRBJ2-1	few	CASRPGLGVDEQFF	TGCGCCAGCAGACCGGGACTAGGGGTTGACGAGCAGTTCTTC
-	TRBV29-1	TRBJ2-4	-	CSVEWGDLAKNIQYF	TGCAGCGTTGAATGGGGGGACCTAGCCAAAAACATTCAGTACTTC
-	TRBV27	TRBJ1-5	-	CASSLGMGAQPQHF	TGTGCCAGCAGTTTAGGTATGGGGGCTCAGCCCCAGCATTTT
TRBD1	TRBV29-1	TRBJ2-2	few	CSVFSRDRTTGTGELFF	TGCAGCGTGTTTTCACGGGACAGGACAACGGGCACCGGGGAGCTGTTTTTT
TRBD1	TRBV7-2	TRBJ1-5	few	CASSSGQFDQPQHF	TGTGCCAGCAGCTCGGGACAGTTCGATCAGCCCCAGCATTTT
-	TRBV5-1	TRBJ2-1	-	CASTPPQGDEQFF	TGCGCCAGCACGCCCCCCCAGGGCGATGAGCAGTTCTTC
-	TRBV11-3	TRBJ2-7	few	CASSLPTSSEQYF	TGTGCCAGCAGCTTACCCACTAGCTCCGAGCAGTACTTC
TRBD2	TRBV6-4	TRBJ2-3	few	CASSVLAGSTDTQYF	TGTGCCAGCAGTGTCCTAGCGGGGAGCACAGATACGCAGTATTTT
-	TRBV23-1	TRBJ2-1	few	CASYKGGRGDLSSYNEQFF	TGCGCCAGCTACAAGGGGGGACGCGGGGACTTGAGCTCCTACAATGAGCAGTTCTTC
-	TRBV12-3/TRBV12-4	TRBJ1-5	-	CASSGPINQPQHF	TGTGCCAGCAGTGGACCTATTAATCAGCCCCAGCATTTT
-	TRBV10-3	TRBJ2-5	-	CAISEYLAETQYF	TGTGCCATCAGTGAATACCTAGCAGAGACCCAGTACTTC